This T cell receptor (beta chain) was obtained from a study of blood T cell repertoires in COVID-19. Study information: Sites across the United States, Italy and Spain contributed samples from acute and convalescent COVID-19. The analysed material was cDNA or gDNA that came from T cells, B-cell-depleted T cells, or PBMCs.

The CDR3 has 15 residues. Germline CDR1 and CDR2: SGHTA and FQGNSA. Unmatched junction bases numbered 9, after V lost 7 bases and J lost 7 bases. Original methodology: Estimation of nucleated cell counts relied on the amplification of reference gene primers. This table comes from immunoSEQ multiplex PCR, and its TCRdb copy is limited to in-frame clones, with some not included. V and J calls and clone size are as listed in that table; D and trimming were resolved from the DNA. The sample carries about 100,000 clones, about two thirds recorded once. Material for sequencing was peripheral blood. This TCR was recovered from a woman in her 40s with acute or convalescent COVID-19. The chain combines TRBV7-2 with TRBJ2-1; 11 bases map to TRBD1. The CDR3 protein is CASTPGTGGSNEQFF. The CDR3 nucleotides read TGTGCCAGCACCCCTGGGACAGGGGGTTCAAATGAGCAGTTCTTC.